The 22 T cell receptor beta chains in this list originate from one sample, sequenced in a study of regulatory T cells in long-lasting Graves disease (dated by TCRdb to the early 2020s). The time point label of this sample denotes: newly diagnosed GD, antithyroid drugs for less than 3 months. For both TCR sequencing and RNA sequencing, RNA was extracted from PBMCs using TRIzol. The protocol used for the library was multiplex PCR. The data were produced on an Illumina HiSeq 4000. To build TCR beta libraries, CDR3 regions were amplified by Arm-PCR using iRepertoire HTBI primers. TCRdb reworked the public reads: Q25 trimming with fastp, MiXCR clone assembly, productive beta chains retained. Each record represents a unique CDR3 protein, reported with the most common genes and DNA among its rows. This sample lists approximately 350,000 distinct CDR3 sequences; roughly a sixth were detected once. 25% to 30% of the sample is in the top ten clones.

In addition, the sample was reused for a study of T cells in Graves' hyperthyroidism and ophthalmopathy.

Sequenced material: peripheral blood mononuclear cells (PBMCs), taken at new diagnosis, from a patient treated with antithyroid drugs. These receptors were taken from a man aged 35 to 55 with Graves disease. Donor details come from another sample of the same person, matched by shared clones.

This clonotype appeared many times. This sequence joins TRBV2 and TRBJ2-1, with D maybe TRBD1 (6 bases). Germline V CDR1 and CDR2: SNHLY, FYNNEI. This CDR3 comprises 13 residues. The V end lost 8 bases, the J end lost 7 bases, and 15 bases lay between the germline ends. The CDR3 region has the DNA TGTGCCAGCCGGACAGTGTTCGCAAATGAGCAGTTCTTC. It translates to CASRTVFANEQFF.

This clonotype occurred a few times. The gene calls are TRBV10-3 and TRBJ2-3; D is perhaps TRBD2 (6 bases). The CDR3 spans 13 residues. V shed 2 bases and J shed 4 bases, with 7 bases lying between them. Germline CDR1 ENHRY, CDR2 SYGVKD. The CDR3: CAISETSPDTQYF. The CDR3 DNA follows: TGTGCCATCAGTGAGACTAGCCCAGATACGCAGTATTTT.

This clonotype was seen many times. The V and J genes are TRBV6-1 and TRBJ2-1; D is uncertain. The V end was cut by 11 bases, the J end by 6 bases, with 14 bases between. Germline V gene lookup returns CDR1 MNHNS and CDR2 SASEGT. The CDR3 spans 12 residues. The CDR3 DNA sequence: TGTGCCGCCAGTCCCCGAGCCAATGAGCAGTTCTTC. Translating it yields CAASPRANEQFF.

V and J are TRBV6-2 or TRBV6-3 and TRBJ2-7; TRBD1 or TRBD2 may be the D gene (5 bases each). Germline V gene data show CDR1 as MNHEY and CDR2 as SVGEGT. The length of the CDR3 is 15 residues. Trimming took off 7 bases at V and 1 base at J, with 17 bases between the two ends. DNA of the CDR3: TGTGCCAGCACCCGACACGGGACCGAATCCTACGAGCAGTACTTC. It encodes CASTRHGTESYEQYF.

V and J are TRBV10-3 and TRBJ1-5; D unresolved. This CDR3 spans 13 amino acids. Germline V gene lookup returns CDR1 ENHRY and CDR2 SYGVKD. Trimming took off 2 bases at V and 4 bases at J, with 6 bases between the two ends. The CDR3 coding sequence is TGTGCCATCAGTGAGGACACAAATCAGCCCCAGCATTTT. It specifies CAISEDTNQPQHF.

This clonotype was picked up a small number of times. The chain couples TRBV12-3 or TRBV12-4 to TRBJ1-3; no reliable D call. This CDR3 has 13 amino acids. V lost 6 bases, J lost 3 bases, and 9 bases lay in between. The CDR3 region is CASRLDGGNTIYF. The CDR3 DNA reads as TGTGCCAGCAGACTGGACGGTGGAAACACCATATATTTT.

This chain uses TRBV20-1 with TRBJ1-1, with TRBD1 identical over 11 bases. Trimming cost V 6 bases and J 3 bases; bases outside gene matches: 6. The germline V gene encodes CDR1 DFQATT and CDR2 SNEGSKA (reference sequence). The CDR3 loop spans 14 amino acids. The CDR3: CSAPGTGGDTEAFF. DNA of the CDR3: TGCAGTGCACCGGGGACAGGGGGTGACACTGAAGCTTTCTTT.

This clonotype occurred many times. CDR3 region: CASRRDTGGMNTEAFF. CDR3 coding DNA: TGTGCCAGCAGGAGGGATACAGGGGGGATGAACACTGAAGCTTTCTTT. The chain couples TRBV25-1 to TRBJ1-1, with 8 positions matching TRBD1. The CDR3 extends over 16 amino acids. J lost 0 bases, V lost 6 bases, and 9 bases had no gene match. The germline CDR1 and CDR2 sequences are MGHDK and SYGVNS.

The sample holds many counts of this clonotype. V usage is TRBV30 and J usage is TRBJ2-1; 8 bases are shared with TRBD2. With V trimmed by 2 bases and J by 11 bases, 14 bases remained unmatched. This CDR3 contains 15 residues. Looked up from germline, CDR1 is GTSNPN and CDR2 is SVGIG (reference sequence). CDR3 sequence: CAWSILKRGFYKQFF. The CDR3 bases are TGTGCCTGGAGTATCCTCAAGCGGGGGTTCTATAAGCAGTTCTTC.

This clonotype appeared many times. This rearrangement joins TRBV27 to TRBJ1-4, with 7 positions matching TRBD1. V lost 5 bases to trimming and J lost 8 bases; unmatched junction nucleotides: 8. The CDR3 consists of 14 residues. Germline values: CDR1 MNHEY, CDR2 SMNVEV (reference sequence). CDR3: CASSPRQGGEKLFF. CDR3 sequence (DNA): TGTGCCAGCAGTCCTCGACAGGGAGGCGAAAAACTGTTTTTT.

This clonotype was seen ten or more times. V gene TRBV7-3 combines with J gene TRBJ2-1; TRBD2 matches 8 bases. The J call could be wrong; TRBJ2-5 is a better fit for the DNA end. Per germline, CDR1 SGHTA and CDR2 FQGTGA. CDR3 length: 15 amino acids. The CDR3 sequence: CASSLRAGVQETQYF. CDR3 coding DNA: TGTGCCAGCAGCTTACGAGCGGGGGTGCAGGAGACCCAGTACTTC.

CDR3 in amino acids: CASSGLAGGRTDTQYF. The CDR3 nucleotides are TGTGCCAGCAGTGGGTTAGCGGGGGGACGTACAGATACGCAGTATTTT. The chain combines TRBV2 with TRBJ2-3; 10 bases agree with TRBD2. There are 16 residues in the CDR3. In germline, CDR1 is SNHLY, CDR2 FYNNEI. V gave up 4 bases and J gave up 3 bases; unmatched junction bases: 7.

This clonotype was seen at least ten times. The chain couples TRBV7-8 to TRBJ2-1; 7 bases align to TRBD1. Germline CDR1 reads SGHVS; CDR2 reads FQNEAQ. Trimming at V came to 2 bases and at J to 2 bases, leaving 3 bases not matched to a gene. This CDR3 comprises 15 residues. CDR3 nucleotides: TGTGCCAGCAGCTTACCGCAGGGGGCCTACAATGAGCAGTTCTTC. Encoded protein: CASSLPQGAYNEQFF.

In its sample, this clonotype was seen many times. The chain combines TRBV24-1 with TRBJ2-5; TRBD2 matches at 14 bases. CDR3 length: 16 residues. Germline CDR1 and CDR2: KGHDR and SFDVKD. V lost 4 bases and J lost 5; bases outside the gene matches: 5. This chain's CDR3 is CATSDWTSGGRETQYF. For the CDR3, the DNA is TGTGCCACCAGTGACTGGACTAGCGGGGGGAGGGAGACCCAGTACTTC.

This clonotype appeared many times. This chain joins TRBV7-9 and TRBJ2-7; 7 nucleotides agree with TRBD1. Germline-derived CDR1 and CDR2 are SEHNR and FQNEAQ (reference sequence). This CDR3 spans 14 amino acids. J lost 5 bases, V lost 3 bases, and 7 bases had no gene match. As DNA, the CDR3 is TGTGCCAGCAGCTTGGGAAGGGGGCGCGACGAGCAGTACTTC. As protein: CASSLGRGRDEQYF.

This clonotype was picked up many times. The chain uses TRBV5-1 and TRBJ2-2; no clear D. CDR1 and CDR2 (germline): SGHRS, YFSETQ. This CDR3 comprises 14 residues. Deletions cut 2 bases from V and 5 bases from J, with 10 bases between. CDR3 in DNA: TGCGCCAGCAGCTTAGGTCAGGTGACCGGGGAGCTGTTTTTT. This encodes CASSLGQVTGELFF.

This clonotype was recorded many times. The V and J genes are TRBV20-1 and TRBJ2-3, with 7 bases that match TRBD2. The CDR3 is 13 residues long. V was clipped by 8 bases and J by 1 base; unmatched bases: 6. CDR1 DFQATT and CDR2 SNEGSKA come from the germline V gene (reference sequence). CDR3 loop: CSRQRGGTDTQYF. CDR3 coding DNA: TGCAGTCGCCAGCGGGGCGGCACAGATACGCAGTATTTT.

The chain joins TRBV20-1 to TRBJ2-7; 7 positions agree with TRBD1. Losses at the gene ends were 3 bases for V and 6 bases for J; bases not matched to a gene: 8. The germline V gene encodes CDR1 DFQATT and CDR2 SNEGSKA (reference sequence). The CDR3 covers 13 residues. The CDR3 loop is CSARSEGGGEQYF. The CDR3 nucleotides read TGCAGTGCTAGGAGTGAAGGGGGCGGCGAGCAGTACTTC.

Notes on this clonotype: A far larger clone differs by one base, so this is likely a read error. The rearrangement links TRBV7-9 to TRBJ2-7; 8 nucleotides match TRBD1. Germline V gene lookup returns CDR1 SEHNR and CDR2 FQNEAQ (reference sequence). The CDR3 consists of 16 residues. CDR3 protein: CASSIGTGLPYNEQYF. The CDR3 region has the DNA TGTGCTAGCAGCATCGGGACAGGCCTCCCCTACAATGAGCAGTACTTC.

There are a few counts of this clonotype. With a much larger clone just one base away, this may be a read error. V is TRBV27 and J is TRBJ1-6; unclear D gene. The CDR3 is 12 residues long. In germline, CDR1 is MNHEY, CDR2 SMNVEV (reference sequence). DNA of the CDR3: TGTACCAGCAGTCTCTATAATTCACCCCTCCACTTT. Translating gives CTSSLYNSPLHF.

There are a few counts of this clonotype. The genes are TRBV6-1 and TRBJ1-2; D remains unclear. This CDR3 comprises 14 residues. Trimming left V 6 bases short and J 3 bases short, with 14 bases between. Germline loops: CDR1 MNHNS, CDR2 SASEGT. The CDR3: CASSLTGDHYGYTF. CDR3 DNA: TGTGCCAGCAGCCTAACCGGAGATCACTATGGCTACACCTTC.

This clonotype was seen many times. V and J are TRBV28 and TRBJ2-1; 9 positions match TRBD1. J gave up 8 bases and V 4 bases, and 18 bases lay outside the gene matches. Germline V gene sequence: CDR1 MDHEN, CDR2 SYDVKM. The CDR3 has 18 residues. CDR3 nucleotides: TGTGCCAGCAGTTCCTTAACCCTACGGGGACAGGGAACGTATGAGCAGTTCTTC. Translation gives CASSSLTLRGQGTYEQFF. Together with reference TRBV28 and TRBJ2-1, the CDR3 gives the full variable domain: DVKVTQSSRYLVKRTGEKVFLECVQDMDHENMFWYRQDPGLGLRLIYFSYDVKMKEKGDIPEGYSVSREKKERFSLILESASTNQTSMYLCASSSLTLRGQGTYEQFFGPGTRLTVL.